A selection of T cell receptor beta chains follows, all from one sample in a study of blood T cell repertoires in COVID-19. Data came from immunoSEQ multiplex PCR; TCRdb stores just in-frame clones and leaves some out. This sample yields over 45,000 clones, of which roughly 86% are seen a single time; approximately 8% belongs to the top ten. Sequenced sample: peripheral blood. These receptors all come from a man between 60 and 70 years old with active COVID-19. The CDR3 runs from the conserved cysteine through the conserved F or W. D genes are given only for firm matches. A row's size may be missing; if present it is once, few, many or a size class.

>TRBV4-1|NA|TRBJ2-7|TRBD1
CASSAMGQGTNEQYF
TGCGCCAGCAGCGCAATGGGACAGGGTACGAACGAGCAGTACTTC
>TRBV7-6|NA|TRBJ2-7|NA
CASSPSGGGGYEQYF
TGTGCCAGCAGCCCCTCCGGGGGAGGGGGATACGAGCAGTACTTC
>TRBV3-1/TRBV3-2|NA|TRBJ2-7|NA
CASSHTEGEQYF
TGTGCCAGCAGCCATACAGAGGGCGAGCAGTACTTC
>TRBV11-2|few|TRBJ1-1|NA
CASSFGSVQGPLRGTEAFF
TGTGCCAGCAGCTTTGGGAGTGTGCAGGGTCCGTTGCGGGGCACTGAAGCTTTCTTT
>TRBV4-1|NA|TRBJ2-2|TRBD2
CASSQDRLRVRGPAGAGELFF
TGCGCCAGCAGCCAAGATCGGTTGCGAGTCAGGGGACCAGCGGGAGCCGGGGAGCTGTTTTTT
>TRBV3-1/TRBV3-2|NA|TRBJ2-2|TRBD1
CASSQYGGTGGLSGELFF
TGTGCCAGCAGCCAATACGGAGGGACAGGGGGCTTATCCGGGGAGCTGTTTTTT
>TRBV7-2|NA|TRBJ2-7|NA
CASSLAKIRVTYEQYF
TGTGCCAGCAGCTTAGCTAAGATCAGGGTCACCTACGAGCAGTACTTC
>TRBV28|few|TRBJ1-2|TRBD1
CASSLARQGRLGYTF
TGTGCCAGCAGCCTCGCCCGACAGGGAAGGTTAGGCTACACCTTC
>TRBV7-3|NA|TRBJ2-3|NA
CASSSSERERADTQYF
TGTGCCAGCAGCTCTTCAGAACGGGAGAGGGCAGATACGCAGTATTTT
>TRBV19|NA|TRBJ2-1|TRBD2
CASSIDLGTSGSHEQFF
TGTGCCAGTAGTATAGATCTCGGGACTAGCGGGAGCCATGAGCAGTTCTTC
>TRBV6-7|NA|TRBJ1-1|NA
CASSSKTGGTEAFF
TGTGCCAGCAGTTCCAAGACGGGTGGGACTGAAGCTTTCTTT